This TCR beta chain was recovered during a study of PD-1 blockade in mismatch repair-deficient tumors. To note about this clone: Its antigen is undetermined.

Time point meaning: roughly ten-day in vitro stimulation with candidate mutation-associated neoantigen peptide 1. Cells were stimulated roughly 10 days with each of about 7 ELISpot-reactive neoantigens. Assay used: immunoSEQ multiplex PCR; TCRdb lists only in-frame clones, some missing. The table includes around 9,200 clones, approximately 84% detected once. The sequence was obtained from an adult with mismatch repair-deficient cancer. Sequenced material: cells cultured in vitro, taken from a patient treated with pembrolizumab.

CDR3: CASSYAGQGYEQYF. Here the CDR3 DNA reads TGTGCCAGCAGTTACGCGGGACAGGGCTACGAGCAGTACTTC. This chain joins TRBV6-6 and TRBJ2-7; 9 bases match TRBD1. The CDR3 spans 14 residues. Per germline, CDR1 MNHNY and CDR2 SVGAGI (reference sequence). With 2 bases clipped from V and 3 bases from J, the junction kept 2 bases outside the gene matches.